This T cell receptor beta chain was sequenced in a study of tissue T cells after allogeneic stem cell transplantation (dated 2022 in TCRdb). Background for the entire study: Using research autopsies of patients with and without GVHD, plus mouse models of GVHD, the study profiled TCR beta repertoires across many tissues. The human arm was conducted as a prospective observational study, and neither blinding nor randomization was performed.

For CDR1 and CDR2, the germline V gene (reference sequence) lists SNHLY and FYNGKV. The V end gives up 4 bases and the J end 0 bases, leaving 2 bases in the junction not matched to a gene. Counted from cysteine to phenylalanine, this CDR3 has 15 amino acids. The DNA shown is the part of the CDR3 that was read: 42 bases, in frame from base 1. The sample holds a few counts of this clone. Its antigen specificity is not known. Gene names and germline sequences refer to the mouse in this case. Read sequence stops 1 residue before the CDR3 end, and the germline J gene provides the missing end. Study-wide findings and limitations: The study did not determine which tissue TCRs were alloreactive or antigen-specific, and some clones might have been persisting host cells. Within patients, how anatomically similar tissues were was a major factor shaping TCR repertoire composition, regardless of disease or transplant status. Sampling depth was acknowledged as a limitation, and the patient cohort was both small and clinically heterogeneous. In both patients and mice, T cells from blood and spleen picked up only a limited part of the TCR repertoire that was detected in tissues. Only a few T cell clones appeared in more than one patient, yet motif-based clustering showed tissue-specific repertoire signatures that were shared between patients.

Library preparation used the immunoSEQ multiplex PCR assay. Adaptive Biotechnologies performed the TCRbeta CDR3 sequencing at survey depth and reported CDR3 sequences, V/J genes, productive frequency and template counts. Amplification of TCR beta CDR3 regions was performed from genomic DNA rather than from RNA. The source study handled its data this way. Pairwise repertoire overlap between tissues was quantified with Jensen-Shannon divergence, where 1 means complete divergence and 0 identical. Tissues were clustered by single-linkage agglomerative hierarchical clustering of pairwise JSD values and displayed as dendrograms. GLIPH2 was run on all patient samples with simulation_depth 1000, kmer_min_depth 3, cdr3_length_cutoff 8, keeping groups with more than two unique CDR3s. A standardized tissue-overlap score extrapolated Jaccard GLIPH-group overlap across patients to a standard repertoire size of 1000 clones. Linear mixed-effect models, with tissue included as a fixed effect and individual included as a random effect, were used to assess associations of diversity with clinical or experimental variables. In its TCRdb copy, this immuneACCESS table keeps in-frame sequences only and misses some clones. Where compared with another copy, unresolved V genes explain less than half of these, and the others have no known cause. V and J calls and clone size are given by that table; D and trimming were obtained from the DNA. Present in this sample are about 11,000 clones, less than 45% of which were seen just once. The top ten clones comprise less than 2% of the sample.

The sample's time point label is to be understood as: mouse harvest day 7 after allogeneic transplant. Each mouse graft, delivered by tail vein injection, combined 10^6 splenic CD5+ T cells with 10^7 T-cell-depleted bone marrow cells. A major MHC-mismatch B6 (H2b) into BALB/c (H2d) model was used to model mouse GVHD, and tissues were profiled at day 7 or 14. On day 7 or 14 post-transplant, mouse tissues and retro-orbital blood were harvested with separate sterile tools for each animal, and livers were flushed beforehand. Before genomic DNA isolation with the DNeasy Blood & Tissue Kit, mouse tissues were minced using razor blades in buffered saline.

The chain was built from TRBV3 and TRBJ2-7, with TRBD2 identical over 11 junction bases. The sequencing sample was made of skin. This receptor was obtained from a female BALB/c mouse given C57BL/6 T cells with graft-versus-host disease after an allogeneic hematopoietic cell transplant. The covered CDR3 bases are TGTGCCAGCAGCTCCGACTGGGGGGGCTCCTATGAACAGTAC. This sequence encodes CASSSDWGGSYEQY. The complete CDR3 sequence is CASSSDWGGSYEQYF. Full variable domain (CDR3 extended with the reference TRBV3 and TRBJ2-7 proteins): GPKVLQIPSHQIIDMGQMVTLNCDPVSNHLYFYWYKQILGQQMEFLVNFYNGKVMEKSKLFKDQFSVERPDGSYFTLKIQPTALEDSAVYFCASSSDWGGSYEQYFGPGTRLTVL.